This is a list of T cell receptor beta chains from one sample in a study of blood T cell repertoires in COVID-19. TCRdb keeps only in-frame clones here, not all; method: immunoSEQ multiplex PCR. The data contain about 87,000 clones, approximately 86% of them singletons. The sample taken for sequencing was peripheral blood. These receptors came from a woman aged 80 or over with COVID-19, enrolled during active disease. The CDR3 runs from the conserved cysteine through the conserved F or W. Fields, in order: D gene, V gene, CDR3 protein. D genes are given only for firm matches.

- TRBV24-1 CATSGAGQETQYF
- TRBV18 CASSRTGRVVYEQYF
- TRBV9 CASSAGVLETQYF
TRBD1 TRBV6-5 CASSYSGQGQSAFF
TRBD1 TRBV28 CASTTGATNTEAFF
TRBD1 TRBV19 CASRKTGGERSNQPQHF
TRBD2 TRBV29-1 CSVGLAGVDEQYF
- TRBV30 CACHREGYTF
TRBD1 TRBV14 CASSRTGVGTEAFF
TRBD2 TRBV5-1 CASSSGLDASSDTQYF
- TRBV2 CASSPNVGGEQYF
- TRBV5-1 CASSSGVASGGELFF
TRBD2 TRBV2 CASSEGLNNEQFF
- TRBV2 CASSAGHLLHTDTQYF
TRBD1 TRBV18 CASSPDRVRSLYEQFF
- TRBV5-1 CASSLLGTQETQYF
- TRBV28 CASRDSRTDTQYF
- TRBV19 CASSIDRDLNTEAFF
TRBD2 TRBV28 CASSVGAGAPYEQYF
- TRBV28 CASSPPGSTPYGYTF
TRBD1 TRBV6-4 CASMYRGSNQPQHF
TRBD2 TRBV4-1 CASSQAMYSGRAGENIQYF
TRBD2 TRBV18 CASSPSSGSQETQYF
TRBD2 TRBV9 CASSAGAAGGFHEQYF
TRBD1 TRBV6-6 CASSGGTGYYEQYF
TRBD1 TRBV5-6 CASSLLGTGSLGSSYEQYF
TRBD1 TRBV4-1 CASSRAQGAQNQPQHF
TRBD1 TRBV27 CASSFATGTGAKNIQYF
TRBD2 TRBV28 CASSTLTGTSGRNEQFF
- TRBV5-1 CASSLGTASGANVLTF
- TRBV7-2 CASSLTGGYNEQFF
TRBD1 TRBV7-8 CASSLAGTGRTEAFF
- TRBV6-5 CASSRSPLSGYGYTF
- TRBV6-2/TRBV6-3 CASSYWGGEETQYF
- TRBV9 CASSVVGTPPDTF
TRBD2 TRBV9 CASSVTSGGVFYEQYF
- TRBV28 CASSFWRGGGNQPQHF
TRBD1 TRBV10-3 CASEGQGDDGYTF
- TRBV19 CASYISGNMNTEAFF
TRBD1 TRBV11-2 CASSITGQSTGELFF
TRBD2 TRBV2 CASRLLREGEQYF
- TRBV7-9 CASSLGGLETQYF
TRBD1 TRBV19 CASSIVGGAGYTF
- TRBV12-3/TRBV12-4 CASSSGQGLAQYF